These 26 T cell receptor beta chains share one sample of origin, sequenced in a study of shared clonotypes between healthy human individuals. Only CD45RO-negative cells positively selected for CCR7 counted as naive CD8 cells, so terminally differentiated effector memory CD45RA+ cells were excluded. Some clones are missing from TCRdb's copy, which holds only in-frame ones; the method was immunoSEQ multiplex PCR. The table records millions of clones, over 85% of them present only once. The sequencing input was naive CD8+ T cells sorted from blood. The receptors derive from a man younger than 35 in good health.

V usage is TRBV6-5 and J usage is TRBJ2-3; the D gene could be TRBD1 or TRBD2 (5 bases each). The CDR3 length is 15 residues. CDR1 and CDR2 (germline): MNHEY, SVGAGI. With 8 bases removed from V and 3 bases from J, the gap between germline ends came to 18 bases. The CDR3 coding sequence is TGTGCCAGCGCGAGGGATAATGGGGCGACAGATACGCAGTATTTT. This codes for CASARDNGATDTQYF.

The J gene is TRBJ1-2, the V gene TRBV5-6; D is uncertain. Germline V gene lookup returns CDR1 SGHDT and CDR2 YYEEEE. The V and J ends lost 3 bases and 8 bases respectively, with 14 bases between them. This CDR3 is 13 amino acids long. The DNA of the CDR3 is TGTGCCAGCAGCTCGGACGAGGACCTCGGCTACACCTTC. Translating it yields CASSSDEDLGYTF.

This chain connects TRBV4-2 to TRBJ2-7, with D perhaps matching TRBD1 (5 bases). The CDR3 extends over 14 amino acids. V shed 3 bases and J shed 2 bases, with 11 bases lying between them. The germline V gene encodes CDR1 LGHNA and CDR2 YNFKEQ. The CDR3 DNA sequence: TGTGCCAGCAGCCAGGACGACAGCGCCTACGAGCAGTACTTC. Translation gives CASSQDDSAYEQYF.

The chain links TRBV4-1 to TRBJ1-4; a weak D match, TRBD1 (5 bases). The CDR3 loop spans 16 amino acids. CDR1 MGHRA and CDR2 YSYEKL come from the germline V gene. The V end was cut by 3 bases, the J end by 4 bases, with 15 bases between. CDR3 sequence reads: CASSQVAGLINEKLFF. CDR3 DNA sequence: TGCGCCAGCAGCCAGGTGGCGGGACTCATTAATGAAAAACTGTTTTTT.

This clone showed up just once. The chain uses TRBV4-3 and TRBJ2-7; D gene ambiguous. V lost 2 bases and J 3 bases, leaving 8 bases between the germline ends. Per germline, CDR1 LGHNA and CDR2 YSLEER. The CDR3 extends over 13 amino acids. The CDR3 region is CASSQYGSYEQYF. In DNA, the CDR3 is TGCGCCAGCAGCCAATATGGTAGCTACGAGCAGTACTTC.

The rearrangement links TRBV28 to TRBJ2-1, with D unclear. From germline, CDR1 is MDHEN and CDR2 SYDVKM. V dropped 5 bases and J dropped 4 bases, with 9 bases sitting between them. The CDR3 loop spans 13 amino acids. The CDR3 reads CASSPTAYNEQFF. In nucleotides, the CDR3 is TGTGCCAGCAGTCCCACAGCTTACAATGAGCAGTTCTTC.

As to this clone: The sample holds other DNA sequences that translate to the same CDR3. The V and J genes are TRBV6-5 and TRBJ2-5; 7 bases are a match to TRBD2. The V and J ends lost 2 bases and 4 bases, in that order; junction bases with no gene match: 4. Germline V CDR1 and CDR2: MNHEY, SVGAGI. The CDR3 sequence is 14 residues long. The CDR3 sequence: CASSYLGGSETQYF. The CDR3 DNA is TGTGCCAGCAGTTACCTCGGGGGGTCAGAGACCCAGTACTTC.

This clone appeared a single time. CDR3 in DNA: TGTGCCAGCAGCGGGACTGGGACTAGCGGGACTCTGGATGAGCAGTTCTTC. This encodes CASSGTGTSGTLDEQFF. The gene calls are TRBV9 and TRBJ2-1; 13 bases are shared with TRBD2. The CDR3 runs 17 residues. Germline CDR1 SGDLS, CDR2 YYNGEE. J lost 8 bases, V lost 3 bases, and 11 bases had no gene match. The entire variable domain, with the rest obtained from reference TRBV9 and TRBJ2-1, is as follows: DSGVTQTPKHLITATGQRVTLRCSPRSGDLSVYWYQQSLDQGLQFLIQYYNGEERAKGNILERFSAQQFPDLHSELNLSSLELGDSALYFCASSGTGTSGTLDEQFFGPGTRLTVL.

Concerning this clone itself: The identical CDR3 is also encoded by other nucleotide sequences in the sample. The V and J genes are TRBV27 and TRBJ2-1; no clear D gene. Germline V gives CDR1 MNHEY, CDR2 SMNVEV (reference sequence). The ends were cut back, 3 bases at V and 6 bases at J, with 6 bases in the middle. The CDR3 is 12 amino acids. CDR3: CASSFGPNEQFF. The CDR3 nucleotides read TGTGCCAGCAGTTTCGGACCCAATGAGCAGTTCTTC.

This clone was found once. The gene calls are TRBV25-1 and TRBJ2-3, with 9 bases identical to TRBD1. Losses at the gene ends were 5 bases for V and 2 bases for J; bases not matched to a gene: 14. Germline CDR1 MGHDK, CDR2 SYGVNS. This CDR3 is built from 18 residues. CDR3 nucleotides: TGTGCCAGCAGTTACAGGAACAGGGGGCGAGTTTTCACAGATACGCAGTATTTT. Protein product: CASSYRNRGRVFTDTQYF. Full variable domain (outside the CDR3, taken from reference TRBV25-1 and TRBJ2-3): EADIYQTPRYLVIGTGKKITLECSQTMGHDKMYWYQQDPGMELHLIHYSYGVNSTEKGDLSSESTVSRIRTEHFPLTLESARPSHTSQYLCASSYRNRGRVFTDTQYFGPGTRLTVL.

V and J are TRBV7-9 and TRBJ2-5; a possible D gene is TRBD2 (7 bases). The CDR3 covers 17 residues. Trimming stripped 5 bases from V and 2 bases from J, with 21 bases between. Germline V CDR1 and CDR2: SEHNR, FQNEAQ (reference sequence). CDR3 protein: CASSPQSGDTLQETQYF. The DNA of the CDR3 is TGTGCCAGCAGCCCTCAGAGCGGGGACACCCTTCAAGAGACCCAGTACTTC.

The V and J genes are TRBV5-8 and TRBJ1-2; D might be TRBD1 (6 bases). The CDR3 has 13 residues. Germline assignment: CDR1 SGHTS and CDR2 YDEGEE. Trimming took 2 bases from V and 9 from J, leaving 14 bases between them. In DNA form, the CDR3 reads TGTGCCAGCAGCTTTTATACAGGGAGTAGCTACACCTTC. Its protein product is CASSFYTGSSYTF.

V is TRBV27 and J is TRBJ2-1; maybe TRBD1 (6 bases). Germline V gene lookup returns CDR1 MNHEY and CDR2 SMNVEV (reference sequence). V dropped 8 bases and J dropped 10 bases, with 18 bases sitting between them. The CDR3 totals 13 residues. CDR3 sequence reads: CASRWTDLSEQFF. The CDR3 region has the DNA TGTGCCAGCCGGTGGACAGACCTCTCCGAGCAGTTCTTC.

This chain links TRBV14 with TRBJ2-7, with TRBD1 identical over 9 bases. Germline values: CDR1 SGHDN, CDR2 FVKESK. After removal of 4 bases from V and 9 bases from J, the junction contained 7 bases not matched to a gene. The CDR3 is made up of 13 amino acids. In DNA, the CDR3 is TGTGCCAGCAGCCTCCGGGACAGGGATGTGCAGTACTTC. Amino acids: CASSLRDRDVQYF.

The chain is built from TRBV4-1 and TRBJ1-3; unclear D gene. This CDR3 is 14 amino acids long. V dropped 5 bases and J dropped 1 base, with 9 bases sitting between them. The germline gives CDR1 MGHRA, CDR2 YSYEKL. CDR3 in amino acids: CASSIPQSGNTIYF. The CDR3 nucleotides read TGCGCCAGCAGCATTCCGCAATCTGGAAACACCATATATTTT.

V gene TRBV19 combines with J gene TRBJ2-2; perhaps TRBD2 as D (5 bases). The CDR3 covers 13 residues. CDR1 is LNHDA and CDR2 is SQIVND in the germline V gene (reference sequence). V was trimmed by 7 bases and J by 5 bases, leaving 11 bases between them. In nucleotides, the CDR3 is TGTGCCAGTATCCCGCCGGGGACCGGGGAGCTGTTTTTT. As protein: CASIPPGTGELFF.

The V and J genes are TRBV29-1 and TRBJ1-2, with 9 bases aligning to TRBD1. CDR1 is SQVTM and CDR2 is ANQGSEA in the germline V gene. V lost 5 bases, J lost 8 bases, and 12 bases stayed unmatched. The CDR3 extends over 14 amino acids. CDR3 bases: TGCAGCGTTCTGACCGGGACAGGGAGAGGCGGCTACACCTTC. This encodes CSVLTGTGRGGYTF.

J is TRBJ2-7 and V is TRBV9; no reliable D call. The V end lost 4 bases, the J end lost 2 bases, and 13 bases lay between the germline ends. Germline CDR1 is SGDLS and CDR2 is YYNGEE. The length of the CDR3 is 14 residues. CDR3 DNA: TGTGCCAGCAGCCCACGGACGGAAACCTACGAGCAGTACTTC. It translates to CASSPRTETYEQYF.

V gene TRBV6-5 combines with J gene TRBJ2-1; possible D gene TRBD2, 6 bases. Germline lookup yields CDR1 MNHEY and CDR2 SVGAGI. V was cut by 6 bases and J by 3 bases, with 12 bases left in between. CDR3 size: 14 residues. This CDR3 is CASSPGSYYNEQFF. DNA for the CDR3: TGTGCCAGCAGCCCCGGGAGCTACTACAATGAGCAGTTCTTC.

This chain connects TRBV14 to TRBJ2-7; the D gene is possibly TRBD2 (6 bases). CDR1 and CDR2 (germline): SGHDN, FVKESK. V gave up 0 bases and J gave up 1 base, with 13 bases separating them. The CDR3 totals 16 residues. The CDR3 DNA reads TGTGCCAGCAGCCAAGATCTCGGGGACTGGTCCTACGAGCAGTACTTC. As protein: CASSQDLGDWSYEQYF. The variable domain in full, with the rest retrieved from reference TRBV14 and TRBJ2-7, is EAGVTQFPSHSVIEKGQTVTLRCDPISGHDNLYWYRRVMGKEIKFLLHFVKESKQDESGMPNNRFLAERTGGTYSTLKVQPAELEDSGVYFCASSQDLGDWSYEQYFGPGTRLTVT.

The chain's CDR3 is CASSPGPPSEQYF. The CDR3 nucleotides are TGTGCCAGCAGTCCTGGGCCTCCGAGCGAGCAGTACTTC. The chain has TRBV27 and TRBJ2-7, with unresolved D. This CDR3 region has 13 residues. Germline V lookup: CDR1 MNHEY, CDR2 SMNVEV (reference sequence). V was clipped by 5 bases and J by 6 bases, with 14 bases between them.

The V and J genes are TRBV27 and TRBJ2-6; D not certain. The CDR3 totals 16 residues. Trimming cost V 2 bases and J 0 bases, with 8 bases left between them. Germline V gene lookup returns CDR1 MNHEY and CDR2 SMNVEV (reference sequence). CDR3 coding DNA: TGTGCCAGCAGTTTAGGTTCGGGCTCTGGGGCCAACGTCCTGACTTTC. Translation gives CASSLGSGSGANVLTF.

With respect to this clone: This sample also contains other DNA sequences that code for the same CDR3. The chain couples TRBV28 to TRBJ1-1; no reliable D call. V was shortened by 2 bases and J by 5 bases, with 12 bases between the two germline ends. The length of the CDR3 is 14 residues. The V gene's germline CDR1 is MDHEN and CDR2 SYDVKM. In nucleotides, the CDR3 is TGTGCCAGCAGTTTACGGGTTGAGGGAACTGAAGCTTTCTTT. Translating gives CASSLRVEGTEAFF.

The rearrangement joins TRBV7-9 to TRBJ2-7; D remains unclear. The germline gives CDR1 SEHNR, CDR2 FQNEAQ (reference sequence). Trimming shortened V by 4 bases and J by 12 bases, and 16 bases separated the two germline ends. The CDR3 contains 12 residues. DNA for the CDR3: TGTGCCAGCAGCTCCGGATCTGAGTTACCGTACTTC. It specifies CASSSGSELPYF.

V gene TRBV4-1 combines with J gene TRBJ2-7, with D possibly matching TRBD1 (6 bases). The germline CDR1 and CDR2 sequences are MGHRA and YSYEKL. The CDR3 loop spans 16 amino acids. V dropped 4 bases and J dropped 1 base, with 17 bases sitting between them. CDR3 DNA: TGCGCCAGCAGCCTGGACAGTTCCTATGGGTCCTACGAGCAGTACTTC. It yields the protein CASSLDSSYGSYEQYF.

This chain uses TRBV27 with TRBJ1-6; tentative D call: TRBD1 (6 bases). Germline V gene data show CDR1 as MNHEY and CDR2 as SMNVEV (reference sequence). The CDR3 extends over 15 amino acids. The germline V and J ends were trimmed by 6 bases and 4 bases, with 13 bases remaining between them. The CDR3 DNA reads TGTGCCAGCAGCCTGGACAGCCCTTATAATTCACCCCTCCACTTT. Amino acids: CASSLDSPYNSPLHF.